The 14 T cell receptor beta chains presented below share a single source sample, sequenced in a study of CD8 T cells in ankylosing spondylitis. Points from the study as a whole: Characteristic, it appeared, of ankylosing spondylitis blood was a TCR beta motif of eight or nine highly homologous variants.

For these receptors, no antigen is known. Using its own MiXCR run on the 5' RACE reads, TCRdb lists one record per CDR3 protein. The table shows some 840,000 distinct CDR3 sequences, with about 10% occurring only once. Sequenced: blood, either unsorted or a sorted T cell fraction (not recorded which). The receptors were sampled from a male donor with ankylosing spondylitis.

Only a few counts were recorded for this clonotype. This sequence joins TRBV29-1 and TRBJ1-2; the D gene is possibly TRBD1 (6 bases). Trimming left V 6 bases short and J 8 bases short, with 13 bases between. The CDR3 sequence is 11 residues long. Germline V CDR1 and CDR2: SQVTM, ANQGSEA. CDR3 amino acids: CSVDRPSGYTF. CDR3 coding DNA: TGCAGCGTGGACAGACCTTCCGGCTACACCTTC.

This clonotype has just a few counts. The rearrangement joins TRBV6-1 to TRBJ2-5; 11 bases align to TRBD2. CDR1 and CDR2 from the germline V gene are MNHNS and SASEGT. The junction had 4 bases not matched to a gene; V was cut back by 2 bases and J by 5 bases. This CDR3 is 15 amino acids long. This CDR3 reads CASSELAGGGETQYF. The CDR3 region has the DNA TGTGCCAGCAGTGAACTAGCGGGAGGCGGGGAGACCCAGTACTTC.

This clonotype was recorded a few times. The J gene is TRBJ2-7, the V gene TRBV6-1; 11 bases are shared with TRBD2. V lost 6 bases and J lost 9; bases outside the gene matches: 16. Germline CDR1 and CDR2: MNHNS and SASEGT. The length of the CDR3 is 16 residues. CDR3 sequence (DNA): TGTGCCAGCAGACCCCTACCCGGGACTAGCGGCCCGGGGCAGTACTTC. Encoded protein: CASRPLPGTSGPGQYF.

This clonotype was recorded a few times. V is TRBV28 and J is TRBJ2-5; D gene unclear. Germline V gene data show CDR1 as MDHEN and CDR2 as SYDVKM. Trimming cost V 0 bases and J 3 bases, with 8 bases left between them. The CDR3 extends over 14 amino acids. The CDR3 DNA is TGTGCCAGCAGTTTATGGGACGGTAAAGAGACCCAGTACTTC. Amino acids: CASSLWDGKETQYF.

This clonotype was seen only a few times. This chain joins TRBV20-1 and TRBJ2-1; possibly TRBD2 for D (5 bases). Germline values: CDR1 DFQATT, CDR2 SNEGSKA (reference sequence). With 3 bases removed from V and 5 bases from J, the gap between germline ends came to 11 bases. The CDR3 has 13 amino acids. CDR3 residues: CSASRGNNNEQFF. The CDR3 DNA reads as TGCAGTGCTAGTCGGGGAAATAACAATGAGCAGTTCTTC.

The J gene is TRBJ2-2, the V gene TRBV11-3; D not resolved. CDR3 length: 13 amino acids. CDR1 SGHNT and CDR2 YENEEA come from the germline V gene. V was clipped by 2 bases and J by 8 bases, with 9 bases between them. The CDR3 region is CASSLSRQGELFF. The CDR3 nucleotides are TGTGCCAGCAGCTTATCCCGACAAGGGGAGCTGTTTTTT.

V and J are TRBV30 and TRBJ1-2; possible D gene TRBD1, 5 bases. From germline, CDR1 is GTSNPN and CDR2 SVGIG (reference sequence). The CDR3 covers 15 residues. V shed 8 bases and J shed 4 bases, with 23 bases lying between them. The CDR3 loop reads CAGTRRGAFRYGYTF. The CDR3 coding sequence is TGTGCCGGGACGAGGAGGGGCGCATTCCGCTATGGCTACACCTTC. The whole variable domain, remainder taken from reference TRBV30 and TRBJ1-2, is SQTIHQWPATLVQPVGSPLSLECTVEGTSNPNLYWYRQAAGRGLQLLFYSVGIGQISSEVPQNLSASRPQDRQFILSSKKLLLSDSGFYLCAGTRRGAFRYGYTFGSGTRLTVV.

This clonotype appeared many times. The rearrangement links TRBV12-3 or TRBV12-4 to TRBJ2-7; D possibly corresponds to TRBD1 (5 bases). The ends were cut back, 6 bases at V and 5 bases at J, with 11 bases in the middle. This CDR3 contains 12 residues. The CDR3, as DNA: TGTGCCAGCAGCCGAGACAGCCACGAGCAGTACTTC. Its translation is CASSRDSHEQYF.

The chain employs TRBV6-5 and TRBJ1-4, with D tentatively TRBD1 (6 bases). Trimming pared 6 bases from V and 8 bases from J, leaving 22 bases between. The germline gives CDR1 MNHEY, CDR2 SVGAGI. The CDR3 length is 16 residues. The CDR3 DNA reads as TGTGCCAGCAGGTACCAGCCTGGACAGCTTGGCGAAAAACTGTTTTTT. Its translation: CASRYQPGQLGEKLFF.

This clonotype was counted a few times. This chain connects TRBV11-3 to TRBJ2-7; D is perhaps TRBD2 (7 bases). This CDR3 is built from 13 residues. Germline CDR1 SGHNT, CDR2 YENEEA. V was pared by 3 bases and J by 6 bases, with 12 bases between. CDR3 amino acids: CASSLGGGIEQYF. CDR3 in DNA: TGTGCCAGCAGCTTGGGAGGGGGGATCGAGCAGTACTTC.

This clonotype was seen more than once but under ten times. CDR3 residues: CAISVVAGGSNEQFF. The DNA of the CDR3 is TGTGCCATCAGTGTTGTGGCGGGAGGAAGCAATGAGCAGTTCTTC. V and J are TRBV10-3 and TRBJ2-1, with 8 bases identical to TRBD2. CDR1 ENHRY and CDR2 SYGVKD come from the germline V gene. The CDR3 has 15 residues. With 4 bases clipped from V and 6 bases from J, the junction kept 8 bases outside the gene matches.

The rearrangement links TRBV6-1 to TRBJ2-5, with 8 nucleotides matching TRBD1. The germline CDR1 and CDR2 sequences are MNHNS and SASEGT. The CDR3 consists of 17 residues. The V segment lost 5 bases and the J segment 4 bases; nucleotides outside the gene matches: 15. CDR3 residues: CASSQSYGQGGLETQYF. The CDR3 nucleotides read TGTGCCAGCAGTCAATCATATGGACAGGGTGGGTTAGAGACCCAGTACTTC.

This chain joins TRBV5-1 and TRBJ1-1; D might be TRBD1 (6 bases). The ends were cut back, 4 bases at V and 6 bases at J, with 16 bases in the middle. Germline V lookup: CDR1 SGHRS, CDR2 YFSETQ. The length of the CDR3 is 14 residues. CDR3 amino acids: CASSPQGIFPEAFF. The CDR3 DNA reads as TGCGCCAGCAGCCCTCAGGGGATTTTCCCTGAAGCTTTCTTT. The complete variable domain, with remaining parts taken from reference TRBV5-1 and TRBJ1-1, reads KAGVTQTPRYLIKTRGQQVTLSCSPISGHRSVSWYQQTPGQGLQFLFEYFSETQRNKGNFPGRFSGRQFSNSRSEMNVSTLELGDSALYLCASSPQGIFPEAFFGQGTRLTVV.

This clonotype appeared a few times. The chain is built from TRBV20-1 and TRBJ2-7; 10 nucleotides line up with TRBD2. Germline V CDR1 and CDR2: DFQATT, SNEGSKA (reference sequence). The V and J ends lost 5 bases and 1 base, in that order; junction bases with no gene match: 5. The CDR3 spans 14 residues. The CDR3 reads CSAESGGESYEQYF. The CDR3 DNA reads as TGCAGTGCTGAGAGCGGGGGGGAGTCCTACGAGCAGTACTTC.